The T cell receptor beta chain under discussion was sequenced for a study of CD4 T cells in relation to SARS-CoV-2 and coronaviruses. The junction had 9 bases not matched to a gene; V was cut back by 5 bases and J by 4 bases. Germline V gives CDR1 MNHEY, CDR2 SMNVEV (reference sequence). The CDR3 has 15 residues. As to this clone: Its matching antigen is unknown.

Sequencing used immunoSEQ multiplex PCR; TCRdb keeps in-frame clones, though not all of them. The table has around 24,000 clones, more than 60% seen once. Before the COVID-19 pandemic, during about 2010-2018, CD4+ T cells were taken from unexposed donors. After about 10 days of culture, CD4+ T cells were isolated. The V gene is TRBV27, the J gene TRBJ1-1; 8 bases agree with TRBD1. Sequencing was performed on CD4+ T cells from PBMCs, cultured in vitro. This receptor was identified in a human donor in good health. The CDR3 protein is CASSTPSGGVTEAFF. CDR3 bases: TGTGCCAGCAGTACCCCATCAGGGGGCGTCACTGAAGCTTTCTTT.